This entry lists 27 T cell receptor beta chains sequenced from one sample in a study of blood T cell repertoires in COVID-19. TCRdb's copy holds only in-frame clones and misses some; the assay was immunoSEQ multiplex PCR. Of around 120,000 clones listed, 60% to 85% were seen once; the top ten hold 6.2%. The sample was peripheral blood. These receptors were obtained from a man aged 70 or older with acute or convalescent COVID-19.

The chain couples TRBV29-1 to TRBJ2-3, with TRBD2 matching over 8 bases. The CDR3 consists of 14 residues. The J segment lost 5 bases and the V segment lost 6 bases, leaving 10 bases of the junction unmatched. CDR1 is SQVTM, CDR2 ANQGSEA, per germline. CDR3 in DNA: TGCAGCGTAACCACGGGGGGGCGGAAAGATACGCAGTATTTT. Amino acids: CSVTTGGRKDTQYF.

The V and J genes are TRBV18 and TRBJ1-1; D is unresolved. Germline V gene data show CDR1 as KGHSH and CDR2 as LQKENI. The CDR3 is 13 residues long. V was trimmed by 5 bases and J by 7 bases, leaving 14 bases between them. The CDR3, as DNA: TGTGCCAGCTCATATCCTGTCCAGGTTGAAGCTTTCTTT. Its protein product is CASSYPVQVEAFF.

The rearrangement uses TRBV19 and TRBJ1-1; 7 bases line up with TRBD1. Looked up from germline, CDR1 is LNHDA and CDR2 is SQIVND (reference sequence). V was pared by 6 bases and J by 8 bases, with 9 bases of the junction left unmatched. The CDR3 totals 13 residues. The CDR3 sequence is CASSLDRDLEAFF. The CDR3 DNA is TGTGCCAGTAGCCTCGACAGGGACCTGGAAGCTTTCTTT. Full variable domain (remainder filled in from reference TRBV19 and TRBJ1-1): DGGITQSPKYLFRKEGQNVTLSCEQNLNHDAMYWYRQDPGQGLRLIYYSQIVNDFQKGDIAEGYSVSREKKESFPLTVTSAQKNPTAFYLCASSLDRDLEAFFGQGTRLTVV.

The chain links TRBV7-7 to TRBJ2-1; 12 bases map to TRBD2. The germline V gene encodes CDR1 SSHAT and CDR2 FNYEAQ (reference sequence). The CDR3 length is 16 residues. The J segment lost 6 bases and the V segment lost 5 bases, leaving 8 bases of the junction unmatched. In nucleotides, the CDR3 is TGTGCCAGCAGCGCCACCCCTAGCGGGGGGGCCAATGAGCAGTTCTTC. As protein: CASSATPSGGANEQFF.

The V call is TRBV19, the J call TRBJ1-6; the match to TRBD1 covers 7 bases. The CDR3 has 14 amino acids. The V gene's germline CDR1 is LNHDA and CDR2 SQIVND (reference sequence). V lost 6 bases, J lost 10 bases, and 9 bases stayed unmatched. This chain's CDR3 is CASSPDRVRSPLHF. CDR3 bases: TGTGCCAGTAGCCCTGACAGGGTACGATCACCCCTCCACTTT.

This sequence joins TRBV5-5 and TRBJ2-7; D may be TRBD2 (6 bases). This CDR3 has 15 amino acids. V was pared by 5 bases and J by 0 bases, with 15 bases between. Germline V CDR1 and CDR2: SGHKS, YYEKEE (reference sequence). CDR3 in amino acids: CASRPAGQDSYEQYF. The CDR3 region has the DNA TGTGCCAGCAGACCAGCGGGCCAGGACTCCTACGAGCAGTACTTC.

The CDR3 nucleotides are TGTGCCAGCAGCTTGGACACTTCCCAGTATGGCTACACCTTC. Translation: CASSLDTSQYGYTF. This chain uses TRBV7-2 with TRBJ1-2, with D possibly TRBD1 on 5 matching bases. The germline gives CDR1 SGHTA, CDR2 FQGNSA. Trimming stripped 3 bases from V and 5 bases from J, with 13 bases between. The length of the CDR3 is 14 residues.

The rearrangement uses TRBV29-1 and TRBJ1-4, with 8 bases aligning to TRBD1. V was pared by 4 bases and J by 8 bases, with 6 bases of the junction left unmatched. CDR1 is SQVTM and CDR2 is ANQGSEA in the germline V gene. This CDR3 spans 13 amino acids. The CDR3 region has the DNA TGCAGCGTTGGGACAGGGATCAGGGAAAAACTGTTTTTT. Amino acid sequence: CSVGTGIREKLFF.

This rearrangement joins TRBV2 to TRBJ1-2, with 7 bases aligning to TRBD1. Germline values: CDR1 SNHLY, CDR2 FYNNEI. Trimming took 6 bases from V and 4 from J; bases not matched to a gene: 11. This CDR3 is built from 15 residues. DNA for the CDR3: TGTGCCAGCAGAGCTGGGACAGACCTGGGCTATGGCTACACCTTC. Translating it yields CASRAGTDLGYGYTF.

This rearrangement joins TRBV5-3 to TRBJ1-1; D possibly corresponds to TRBD1 (5 bases). TRBV5-3 carries the ORF label, with uncertain function. V dropped 4 bases and J dropped 5 bases, with 18 bases sitting between them. The CDR3 is 15 residues long. The CDR3 DNA follows: TGTGCCAGAAGCGAACTTAGGGGAAAATATACTGAAGCTTTCTTT. This gives the protein CARSELRGKYTEAFF.

The chain employs TRBV2 and TRBJ2-5; D is ambiguous. Germline V gives CDR1 SNHLY, CDR2 FYNNEI. With 6 bases removed from V and 5 bases from J, the gap between germline ends came to 7 bases. CDR3 length equals 11 residues. The CDR3 reads CASSQFETQYF. In DNA, the CDR3 is TGTGCCAGCAGCCAGTTTGAGACCCAGTACTTC. Complete variable domain (other parts from reference TRBV2 and TRBJ2-5): EPEVTQTPSHQVTQMGQEVILRCVPISNHLYFYWYRQILGQKVEFLVSFYNNEISEKSEIFDDQFSVERPDGSNFTLKIRSTKLEDSAMYFCASSQFETQYFGPGTRLLVL.

This clone occurred a few times. The chain employs TRBV7-2 and TRBJ1-1, with D maybe TRBD1 (5 bases). Trimming took off 2 bases at V and 2 bases at J, with 21 bases between the two ends. The CDR3 totals 18 residues. The germline V gene encodes CDR1 SGHTA and CDR2 FQGNSA. As DNA, the CDR3 is TGTGCCAGCAGCTTACCTATCTCTCGGACACGAATTAACACTGAAGCTTTCTTT. Encoded protein: CASSLPISRTRINTEAFF.

This clone was seen once. This chain uses TRBV11-2 with TRBJ2-7, with a weak D call TRBD1 (6 bases). This CDR3 has 15 residues. CDR1 is SGHAT, CDR2 FQNNGV, per germline. V was cut by 6 bases and J by 0 bases, with 15 bases left in between. In DNA form, the CDR3 reads TGTGCCAGCAGTCTACGGGCAGGGGTCTCCTACGAGCAGTACTTC. Translating gives CASSLRAGVSYEQYF.

The rearrangement links TRBV5-6 to TRBJ2-5; TRBD2 agrees at 14 bases. The CDR3 is 14 residues long. Germline V gives CDR1 SGHDT, CDR2 YYEEEE. Trimming at V came to 5 bases and at J to 7 bases, leaving 4 bases not matched to a gene. CDR3 sequence (DNA): TGTGCCAGCAGGACTAGCGGGAGGGATGGGACCCAGTACTTC. Encoded protein: CASRTSGRDGTQYF. The variable domain in full, completed from reference TRBV5-6 and TRBJ2-5, reads DAGVTQSPTHLIKTRGQQVTLRCSPKSGHDTVSWYQQALGQGPQFIFQYYEEEERQRGNFPDRFSGHQFPNYSSELNVNALLLGDSALYLCASRTSGRDGTQYFGPGTRLLVL.

The sample holds a few counts of this clone. The gene calls are TRBV9 and TRBJ2-3; 10 nucleotides match TRBD1. Germline assignment: CDR1 SGDLS and CDR2 YYNGEE. After removal of 0 bases from V and 5 bases from J, the junction contained 3 bases not matched to a gene. The CDR3 contains 15 residues. As DNA, the CDR3 is TGTGCCAGCAGCGTAGGACAGGGGGCAGGAGATACGCAGTATTTT. Amino acid sequence: CASSVGQGAGDTQYF.

The chain links TRBV7-6 to TRBJ2-7; TRBD1 agrees at 10 bases. Losses at the gene ends were 1 base for V and 6 bases for J; bases not matched to a gene: 9. CDR3 size: 16 residues. CDR1 SGHVS and CDR2 FNYEAQ come from the germline V gene. CDR3 amino acids: CASSLVVGDRGSEQYF. CDR3 DNA sequence: TGTGCCAGCAGCTTAGTTGTGGGGGACAGGGGATCCGAGCAGTACTTC.

This rearrangement joins TRBV6-2 or TRBV6-3 to TRBJ1-1; D remains unclear. V lost 4 bases and J lost 3, with 9 bases in between. The CDR3 sequence is 13 residues long. The germline gives CDR1 MNHEY, CDR2 SVGEGT. For the CDR3, the DNA is TGTGCCAGCAGTTCCCGGGTTTACACTGAAGCTTTCTTT. Residues: CASSSRVYTEAFF.

The chain employs TRBV7-2 and TRBJ2-3; 13 bases match TRBD2. The CDR3 runs 17 residues. The germline gives CDR1 SGHTA, CDR2 FQGNSA. V was clipped by 5 bases and J by 5 bases; unmatched bases: 10. The DNA for the CDR3 is TGTGCCAGCAGCCCAGGACTAGCGGGAGACTTTGGAGATACGCAGTATTTT. This sequence encodes CASSPGLAGDFGDTQYF.

V is TRBV7-2 and J is TRBJ1-2; D is undetermined. The germline V gene has CDR1 SGHTA and CDR2 FQGNSA. This CDR3 is built from 14 residues. V was trimmed by 1 base and J by 4 bases, leaving 10 bases between them. The CDR3 coding sequence is TGTGCCAGCAGCTTAGACGGGTTTGGCTATGGCTACACCTTC. It encodes CASSLDGFGYGYTF.

V and J are TRBV7-2 and TRBJ1-4; no clear D gene. Per the germline V gene, CDR1 is SGHTA and CDR2 is FQGNSA. CDR3 length: 15 residues. V lost 4 bases, J lost 4 bases, and 13 bases lay in between. The CDR3 DNA reads as TGTGCCAGCAGCTCCCGGGTGGCGTATAATGAAAAACTGTTTTTT. Translating gives CASSSRVAYNEKLFF.

V is TRBV5-1 and J is TRBJ2-2; TRBD2 might be the D (5 bases). The ends were cut back, 5 bases at V and 2 bases at J, with 10 bases in the middle. CDR3 length: 14 amino acids. Germline V lookup: CDR1 SGHRS, CDR2 YFSETQ. The CDR3 nucleotides read TGCGCCAGCAGAGGAGGAGTTAACACCGGGGAGCTGTTTTTT. Its protein product is CASRGGVNTGELFF.

The rearrangement joins TRBV3-1 (or the pseudogene TRBV3-2) to TRBJ1-1; 8 positions match TRBD1. Germline-derived CDR1 and CDR2 are LGHDT and YNNKEL (reference sequence). The CDR3 consists of 15 residues. The ends lost 3 bases at V and 2 bases at J; junction bases unmatched: 5. CDR3 sequence: CASSHNGQGNTEAFF. CDR3 nucleotides: TGTGCCAGCAGCCATAATGGACAGGGAAACACTGAAGCTTTCTTT.

DNA of the CDR3: TGTGCCAGCAGCAGGGGGTACGAGCAGTACTTC. Its protein is CASSRGYEQYF. The rearrangement joins TRBV6-6 to TRBJ2-7; 7 bases are shared with TRBD1. The V segment lost 6 bases and the J segment 4 bases; nucleotides outside the gene matches: 0. This CDR3 has 11 amino acids. CDR1 and CDR2 from the germline V gene are MNHNY and SVGAGI (reference sequence).

The genes are TRBV30 and TRBJ1-2, with D hard to call. The CDR3 sequence is 12 residues long. Per the germline V gene, CDR1 is GTSNPN and CDR2 is SVGIG (reference sequence). The germline V and J ends were trimmed by 7 bases and 2 bases, with 11 bases remaining between them. CDR3 DNA: TGTGCCTTCCGAAGCCGCAACTATGGCTACACCTTC. Translating it yields CAFRSRNYGYTF.

This sequence joins TRBV9 and TRBJ2-2; D might be TRBD2 (6 bases). CDR1 and CDR2 from the germline V gene are SGDLS and YYNGEE. The ends were cut back, 5 bases at V and 0 bases at J, with 14 bases in the middle. The CDR3 has 16 amino acids. In DNA, the CDR3 is TGTGCCAGCAGTGCCGGGTGGAGGGCGAACACCGGGGAGCTGTTTTTT. It translates to CASSAGWRANTGELFF.

This clone has only a few counts. Additional DNA sequences in this sample encode the identical CDR3. This sequence joins TRBV9 and TRBJ2-2; D gene unclear. The V and J ends lost 3 bases and 5 bases respectively, with 8 bases between them. The CDR3 is 13 amino acids. Germline values: CDR1 SGDLS, CDR2 YYNGEE. CDR3 in DNA: TGTGCCAGCAGCGCGACTTTTACCGGGGAGCTGTTTTTT. Translation: CASSATFTGELFF.

This clone was found a few times. The chain has TRBV7-3 and TRBJ2-1; TRBD2 matches 8 bases. The CDR3 contains 15 residues. Germline trimming cut 1 base from V and 8 bases from J; bases unmatched to any gene: 7. From germline, CDR1 is SGHTA and CDR2 FQGTGA. Here the CDR3 DNA reads TGTGCCAGCAGCTTAAGAGCGGGAGTCTGGGATGAGCAGTTCTTC. This gives the protein CASSLRAGVWDEQFF.